The subject of this entry is one T cell receptor (beta chain). The data originate from a study of blood T cell repertoires in COVID-19. Study-wide context: The analysed material was cDNA or gDNA that came from T cells, B-cell-depleted T cells, or PBMCs.

Adults between about 18 and 89 years of age took part from 20 to 25 US areas. The study counted Cohort 3 donors as recovered given two negative PCRs, clearance, or symptom resolution. Some clones are missing from TCRdb's copy, which holds only in-frame ones; the method was immunoSEQ multiplex PCR. The data show about 200,000 clones, 70% to 90% seen once. Sequenced input: PBMCs or T cells enriched from blood (not recorded which). The source of this sequence is a woman between 18 and 29 years old who had recovered from COVID-19.

For the CDR3, the DNA is TGTGCCAGTAGTTTCGACAGGGAAGGTTCACCCCTCCACTTT. This encodes CASSFDREGSPLHF. V usage is TRBV19 and J usage is TRBJ1-6, with TRBD1 matching over 7 bases. Germline V gene data show CDR1 as LNHDA and CDR2 as SQIVND (reference sequence). This CDR3 spans 14 amino acids. The V gene end was trimmed by 5 bases and the J gene end by 9 bases; junction bases not matched to a gene: 7.